The clone carrying this TCR beta chain was seen a single time. The antigen remains unidentified. This could be a read error, since a much larger clone is one nucleotide away. This record belongs to a study of liver allograft versus peripheral blood T cells. Overall study context: Blood and transplanted-liver T cell receptor repertoires from recipients were compared. General observations from the study: Within liver allografts, T cell receptor repertoires were reportedly different from those in peripheral blood.

The CDR3 sequence is 14 residues long. V shed 7 bases and J 9 bases; nucleotides not matched to a gene: 14. CDR1 is MNHNS and CDR2 is SASEGT in the germline V gene. TCRdb reanalysed the reads using MiXCR and keeps one entry per CDR3 protein. The sample records several thousand distinct CDR3 sequences, more than 15% being singletons. The TCR was taken from a human patient who had a liver transplant. A share of the T cells may be of graft donor origin. The J gene is TRBJ2-7, the V gene TRBV6-1; 8 bases are shared with TRBD1. This chain's CDR3 is CASTQTGVGNGQYF. The DNA of the CDR3 is TGTGCCAGCACCCAGACAGGGGTTGGGAACGGGCAGTACTTC.